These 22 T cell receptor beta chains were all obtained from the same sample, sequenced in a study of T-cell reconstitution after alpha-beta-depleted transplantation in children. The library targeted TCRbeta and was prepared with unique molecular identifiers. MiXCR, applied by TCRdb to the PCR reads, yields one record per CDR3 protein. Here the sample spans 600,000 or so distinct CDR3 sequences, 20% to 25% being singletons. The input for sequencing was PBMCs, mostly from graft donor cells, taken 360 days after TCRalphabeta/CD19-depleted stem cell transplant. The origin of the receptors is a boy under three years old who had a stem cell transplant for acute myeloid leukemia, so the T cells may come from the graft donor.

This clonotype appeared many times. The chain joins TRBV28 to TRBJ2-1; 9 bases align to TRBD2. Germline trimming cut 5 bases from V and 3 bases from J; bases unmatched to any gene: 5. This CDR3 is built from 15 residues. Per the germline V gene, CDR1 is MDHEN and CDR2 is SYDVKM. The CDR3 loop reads CASSGGAGGYNEQFF. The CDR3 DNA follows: TGTGCCAGCAGTGGGGGAGCGGGGGGCTACAATGAGCAGTTCTTC.

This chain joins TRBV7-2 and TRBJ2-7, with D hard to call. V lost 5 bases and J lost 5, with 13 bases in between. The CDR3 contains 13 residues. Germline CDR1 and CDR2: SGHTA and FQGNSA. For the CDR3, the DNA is TGTGCCAGCAGCCCCTCTGGGATGAACGAGCAGTACTTC. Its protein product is CASSPSGMNEQYF.

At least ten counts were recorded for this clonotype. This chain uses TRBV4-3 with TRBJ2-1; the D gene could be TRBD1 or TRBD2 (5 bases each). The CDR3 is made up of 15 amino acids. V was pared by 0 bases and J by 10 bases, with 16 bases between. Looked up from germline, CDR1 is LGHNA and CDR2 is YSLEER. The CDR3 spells CASSQEIQWGKEQFF. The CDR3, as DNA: TGCGCCAGCAGCCAAGAGATCCAATGGGGGAAGGAGCAGTTCTTC.

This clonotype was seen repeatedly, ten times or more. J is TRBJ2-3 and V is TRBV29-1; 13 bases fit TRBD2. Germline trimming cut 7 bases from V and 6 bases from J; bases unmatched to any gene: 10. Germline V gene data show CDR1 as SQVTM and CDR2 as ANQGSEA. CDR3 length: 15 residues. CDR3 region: CSAGTSGDPWDTQYF. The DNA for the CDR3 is TGCAGCGCCGGGACTAGCGGGGATCCTTGGGATACGCAGTATTTT.

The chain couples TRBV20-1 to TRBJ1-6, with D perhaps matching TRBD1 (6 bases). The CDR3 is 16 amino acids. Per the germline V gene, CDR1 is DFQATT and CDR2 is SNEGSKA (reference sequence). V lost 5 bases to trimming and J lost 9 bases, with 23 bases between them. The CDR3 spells CSAWVEGDRSSSPLHF. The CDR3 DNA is TGCAGTGCTTGGGTCGAGGGGGATCGGTCTAGTTCACCCCTCCACTTT.

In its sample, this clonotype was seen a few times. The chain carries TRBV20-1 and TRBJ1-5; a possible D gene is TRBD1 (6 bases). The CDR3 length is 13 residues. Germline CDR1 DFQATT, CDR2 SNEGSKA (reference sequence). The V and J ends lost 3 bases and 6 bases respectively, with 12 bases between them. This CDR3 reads CSARATGSQPQHF. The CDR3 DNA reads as TGCAGTGCTAGGGCCACAGGGTCTCAGCCCCAGCATTTT.

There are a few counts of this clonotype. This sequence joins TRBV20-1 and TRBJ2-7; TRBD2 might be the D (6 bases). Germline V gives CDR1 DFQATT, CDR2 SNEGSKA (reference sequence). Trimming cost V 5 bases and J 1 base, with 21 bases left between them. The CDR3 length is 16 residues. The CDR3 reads CSASGTRGGLSYEQYF. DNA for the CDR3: TGCAGTGCTTCCGGGACCCGCGGAGGGTTGTCCTACGAGCAGTACTTC.

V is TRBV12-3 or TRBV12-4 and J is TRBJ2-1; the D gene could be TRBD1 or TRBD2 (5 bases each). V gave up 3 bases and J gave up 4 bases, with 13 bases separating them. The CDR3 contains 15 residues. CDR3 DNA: TGTGCCAGCAGTTTCAGGGAGTTAAGGTACAATGAGCAGTTCTTC. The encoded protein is CASSFRELRYNEQFF.

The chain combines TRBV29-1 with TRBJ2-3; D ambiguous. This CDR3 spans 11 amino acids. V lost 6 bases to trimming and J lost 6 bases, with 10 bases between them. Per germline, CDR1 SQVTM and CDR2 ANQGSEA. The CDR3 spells CSVKTADTQYF. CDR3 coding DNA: TGCAGCGTAAAAACGGCGGATACGCAGTATTTT.

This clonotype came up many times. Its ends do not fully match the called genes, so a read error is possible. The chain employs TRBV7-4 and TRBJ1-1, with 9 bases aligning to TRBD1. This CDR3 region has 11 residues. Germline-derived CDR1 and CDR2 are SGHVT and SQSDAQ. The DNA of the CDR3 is TGTGCCAGCAGCTTAACAGGGGGCTTCGTCTTT. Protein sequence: CASSLTGGFVF.

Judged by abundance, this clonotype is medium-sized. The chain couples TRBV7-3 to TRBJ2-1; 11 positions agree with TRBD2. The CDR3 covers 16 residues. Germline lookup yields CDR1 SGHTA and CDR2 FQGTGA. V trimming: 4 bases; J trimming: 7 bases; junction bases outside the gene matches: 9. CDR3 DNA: TGTGCCAGCAGCTCCCGTAGCGGGGGGGCCGGTAATGAGCAGTTCTTC. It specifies CASSSRSGGAGNEQFF.

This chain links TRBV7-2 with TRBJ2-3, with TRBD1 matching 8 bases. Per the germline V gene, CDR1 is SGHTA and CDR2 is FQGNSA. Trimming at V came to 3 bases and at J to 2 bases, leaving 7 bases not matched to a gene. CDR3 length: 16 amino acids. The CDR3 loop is CASSLTGTGNTDTQYF. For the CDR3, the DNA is TGTGCCAGCAGCTTGACAGGGACAGGTAACACAGATACGCAGTATTTT.

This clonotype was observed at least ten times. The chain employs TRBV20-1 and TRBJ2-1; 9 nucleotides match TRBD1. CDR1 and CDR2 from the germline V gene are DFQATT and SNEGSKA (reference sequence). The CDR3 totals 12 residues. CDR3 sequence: CSGTGTYNEQFF. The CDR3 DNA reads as TGCAGCGGGACAGGGACCTACAATGAGCAGTTCTTC.

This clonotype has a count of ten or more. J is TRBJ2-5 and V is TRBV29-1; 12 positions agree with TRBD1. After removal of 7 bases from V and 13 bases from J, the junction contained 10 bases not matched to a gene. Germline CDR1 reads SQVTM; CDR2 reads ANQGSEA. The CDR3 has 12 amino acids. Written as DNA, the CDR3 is TGCAGCGCCCAGCCGGGACAGGGGGCGTTGTACTTC. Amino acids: CSAQPGQGALYF.

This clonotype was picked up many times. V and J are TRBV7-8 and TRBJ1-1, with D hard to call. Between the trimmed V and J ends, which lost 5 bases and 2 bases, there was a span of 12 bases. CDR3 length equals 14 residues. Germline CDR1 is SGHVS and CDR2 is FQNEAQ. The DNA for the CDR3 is TGTGCCAGCAGCATATTACGGGTTAACACTGAAGCTTTCTTT. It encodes CASSILRVNTEAFF.

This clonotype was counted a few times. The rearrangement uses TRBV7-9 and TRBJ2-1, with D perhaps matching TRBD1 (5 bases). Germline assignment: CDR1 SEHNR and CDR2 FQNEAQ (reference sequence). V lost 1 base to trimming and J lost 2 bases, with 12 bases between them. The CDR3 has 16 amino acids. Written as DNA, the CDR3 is TGTGCCAGCAGCTTAGTTGGCAGGGTCGCCTACAATGAGCAGTTCTTC. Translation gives CASSLVGRVAYNEQFF.

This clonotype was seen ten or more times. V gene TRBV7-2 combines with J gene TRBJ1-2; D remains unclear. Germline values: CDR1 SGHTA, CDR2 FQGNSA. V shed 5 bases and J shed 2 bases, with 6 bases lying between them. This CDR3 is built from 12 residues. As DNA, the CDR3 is TGTGCCAGCAGCCCCTCCAACTATGGCTACACCTTC. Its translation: CASSPSNYGYTF.

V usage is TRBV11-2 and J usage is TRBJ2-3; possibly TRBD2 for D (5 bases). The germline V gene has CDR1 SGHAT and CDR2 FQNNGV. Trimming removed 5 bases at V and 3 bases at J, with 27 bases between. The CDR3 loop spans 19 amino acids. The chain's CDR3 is CASSQVLESGRRGTDTQYF. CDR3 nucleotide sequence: TGTGCCAGCAGCCAAGTTTTAGAATCCGGACGACGGGGAACAGATACGCAGTATTTT.

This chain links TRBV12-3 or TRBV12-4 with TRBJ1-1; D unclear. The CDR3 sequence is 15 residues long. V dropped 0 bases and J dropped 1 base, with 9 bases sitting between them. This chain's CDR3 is CASSLANSPNTEAFF. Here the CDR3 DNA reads TGTGCCAGCAGTTTAGCCAACAGCCCGAACACTGAAGCTTTCTTT.

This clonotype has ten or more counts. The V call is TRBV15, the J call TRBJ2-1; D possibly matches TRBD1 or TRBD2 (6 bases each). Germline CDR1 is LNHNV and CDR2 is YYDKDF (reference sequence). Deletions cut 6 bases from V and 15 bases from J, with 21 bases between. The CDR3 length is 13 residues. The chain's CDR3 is CATSRGDGGVWFF. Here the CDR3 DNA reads TGTGCCACCAGTAGGGGGGACGGAGGAGTGTGGTTCTTC.

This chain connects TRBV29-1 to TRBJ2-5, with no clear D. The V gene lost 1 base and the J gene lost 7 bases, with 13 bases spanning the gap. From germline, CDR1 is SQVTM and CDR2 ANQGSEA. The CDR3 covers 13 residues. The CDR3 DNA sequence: TGCAGCGTTGAAGCCCCTATGGACGCGACCCAGTACTTC. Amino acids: CSVEAPMDATQYF.

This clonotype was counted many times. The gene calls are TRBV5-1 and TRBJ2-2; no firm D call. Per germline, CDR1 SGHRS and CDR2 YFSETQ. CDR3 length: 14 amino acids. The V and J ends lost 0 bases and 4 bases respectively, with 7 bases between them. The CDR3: CASSLDQVTGELFF. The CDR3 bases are TGCGCCAGCAGCTTGGATCAGGTCACCGGGGAGCTGTTTTTT. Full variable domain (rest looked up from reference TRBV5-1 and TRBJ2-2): KAGVTQTPRYLIKTRGQQVTLSCSPISGHRSVSWYQQTPGQGLQFLFEYFSETQRNKGNFPGRFSGRQFSNSRSEMNVSTLELGDSALYLCASSLDQVTGELFFGEGSRLTVL.